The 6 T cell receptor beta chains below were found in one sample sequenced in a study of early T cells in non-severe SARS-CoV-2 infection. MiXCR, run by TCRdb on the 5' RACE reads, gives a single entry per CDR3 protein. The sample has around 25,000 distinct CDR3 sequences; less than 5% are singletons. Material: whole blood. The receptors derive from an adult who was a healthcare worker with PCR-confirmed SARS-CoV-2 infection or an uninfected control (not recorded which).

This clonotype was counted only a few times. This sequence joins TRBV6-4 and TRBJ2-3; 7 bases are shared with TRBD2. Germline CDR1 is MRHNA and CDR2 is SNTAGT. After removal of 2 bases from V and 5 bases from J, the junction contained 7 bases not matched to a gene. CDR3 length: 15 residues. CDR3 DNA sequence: TGTGCCAGCAGTGACAAGGCGGGAGAGGGAGATACGCAGTATTTT. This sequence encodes CASSDKAGEGDTQYF.

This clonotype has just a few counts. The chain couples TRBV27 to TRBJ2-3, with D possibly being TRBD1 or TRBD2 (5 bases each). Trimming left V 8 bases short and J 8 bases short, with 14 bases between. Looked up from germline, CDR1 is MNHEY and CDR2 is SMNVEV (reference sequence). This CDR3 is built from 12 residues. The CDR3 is CASQGDVGTQYF. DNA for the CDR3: TGTGCCAGCCAAGGGGACGTGGGTACGCAGTATTTT.

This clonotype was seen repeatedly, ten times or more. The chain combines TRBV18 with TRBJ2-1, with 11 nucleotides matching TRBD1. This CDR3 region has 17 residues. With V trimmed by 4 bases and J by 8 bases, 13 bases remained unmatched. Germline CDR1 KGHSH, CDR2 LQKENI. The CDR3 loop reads CASSLLLPGQGEDEQFF. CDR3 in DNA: TGTGCCAGCTCACTACTCCTCCCGGGACAGGGGGAGGATGAGCAGTTCTTC. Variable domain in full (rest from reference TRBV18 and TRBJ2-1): NAGVMQNPRHLVRRRGQEARLRCSPMKGHSHVYWYRQLPEEGLKFMVYLQKENIIDESGMPKERFSAEFPKEGPSILRIQQVVRGDSAAYFCASSLLLPGQGEDEQFFGPGTRLTVL.

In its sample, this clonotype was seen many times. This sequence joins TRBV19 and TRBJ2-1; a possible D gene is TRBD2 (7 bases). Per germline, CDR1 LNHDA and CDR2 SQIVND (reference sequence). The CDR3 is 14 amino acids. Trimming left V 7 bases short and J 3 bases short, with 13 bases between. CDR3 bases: TGTGCCAGTAACCCCGGGGGGCTCTACAATGAGCAGTTCTTC. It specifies CASNPGGLYNEQFF.

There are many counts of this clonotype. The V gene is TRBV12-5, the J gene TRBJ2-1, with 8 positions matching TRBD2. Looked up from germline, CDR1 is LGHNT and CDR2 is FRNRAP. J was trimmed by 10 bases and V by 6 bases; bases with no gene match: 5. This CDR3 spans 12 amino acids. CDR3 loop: CASGNPGGEQFF. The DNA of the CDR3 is TGTGCTAGTGGGAACCCGGGGGGGGAGCAGTTCTTC.

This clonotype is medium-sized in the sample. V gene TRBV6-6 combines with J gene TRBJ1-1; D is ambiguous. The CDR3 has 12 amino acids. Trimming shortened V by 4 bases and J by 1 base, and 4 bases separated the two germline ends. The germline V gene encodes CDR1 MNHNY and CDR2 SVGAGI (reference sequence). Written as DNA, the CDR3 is TGTGCCAGCAGTTGGGGGAACACTGAAGCTTTCTTT. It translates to CASSWGNTEAFF.